The 20 T cell receptor beta chains below come from one sample, sequenced in a study of cytomegalovirus exposure and HLA in healthy donors (dated by TCRdb to 2016 to 2017). The library was produced with the immunoSEQ multiplex PCR assay. For the multiplex PCR, a mixture combining 60 forward primers for TCR Vbeta segments and 13 reverse primers for TCR Jbeta segments was used. Not all clones reach the TCRdb copy of this immuneACCESS table, which keeps in-frame sequences only. Checked studies attribute under half of the gap to unresolved V genes and leave the rest unexplained. The sample includes 190,000 or so clones, with 70% to 85% observed a single time. Roughly 0.095% of the sample goes to the ten largest clones. Sequencing was carried out using PBMCs. These receptors were collected from a boy between 2 and 10 years old in good health and CMV-seronegative.

This chain links TRBV11-3 with TRBJ1-4; D is possibly TRBD1 (6 bases). Looked up from germline, CDR1 is SGHNT and CDR2 is YENEEA. Deletions cut 2 bases from V and 8 bases from J, with 18 bases between. The CDR3 has 16 amino acids. The CDR3 DNA sequence: TGTGCCAGCAGCTTATTTACTACAGGGATTGGAGAAAAACTGTTTTTT. It specifies CASSLFTTGIGEKLFF.

V usage is TRBV5-1 and J usage is TRBJ1-1, with 7 bases matching TRBD1. V gave up 2 bases and J gave up 3 bases; unmatched junction bases: 7. This CDR3 has 15 residues. The germline V gene has CDR1 SGHRS and CDR2 YFSETQ. In DNA form, the CDR3 reads TGCGCCAGCAGCTTAAGACAGGGTTTATACACTGAAGCTTTCTTT. This translates into CASSLRQGLYTEAFF.

This sequence joins TRBV7-2 and TRBJ2-7; possible D gene TRBD1, 5 bases. This CDR3 has 13 residues. V was clipped by 0 bases and J by 6 bases, with 9 bases between them. CDR1 SGHTA and CDR2 FQGNSA come from the germline V gene. CDR3 bases: TGTGCCAGCAGCTTAGCAGGGGTGGGCGAGCAGTACTTC. Its translation is CASSLAGVGEQYF.

In this sample, this clone turned up a few times. The gene calls are TRBV4-3 and TRBJ1-1, with D uncertain. Trimming left V 1 base short and J 0 bases short, with 6 bases between. In germline, CDR1 is LGHNA, CDR2 YSLEER. The CDR3 loop spans 14 amino acids. CDR3 DNA: TGCGCCAGCAGCCAAGGGCAGATGAACACTGAAGCTTTCTTT. Translation gives CASSQGQMNTEAFF.

The chain joins TRBV5-8 to TRBJ2-3, with 8 bases that match TRBD2. The CDR3 is 15 amino acids. Germline CDR1 and CDR2: SGHTS and YDEGEE. V shed 3 bases, J shed 1 base, and the junction held 4 bases outside the gene matches. CDR3 bases: TGTGCCAGCAGCTCCTGGCGGGGGGGCACAGATACGCAGTATTTT. Translation gives CASSSWRGGTDTQYF.

The rearrangement uses TRBV29-1 and TRBJ2-3; 13 bases fit TRBD2. The CDR3 is made up of 16 amino acids. Germline lookup yields CDR1 SQVTM and CDR2 ANQGSEA. This chain's CDR3 is CTARHTSGGATDTQYF. The CDR3 nucleotides read TGCACCGCCCGCCACACTAGCGGGGGGGCCACAGATACGCAGTATTTT.

The V call is TRBV7-2, the J call TRBJ2-3, with 9 bases aligning to TRBD2. The CDR3 sequence is 15 residues long. Per germline, CDR1 SGHTA and CDR2 FQGNSA. V lost 8 bases to trimming and J lost 2 bases; unmatched junction nucleotides: 8. DNA of the CDR3: TGTGCCAGCGCCCCGGTAGCGGGGGACACAGATACGCAGTATTTT. This translates into CASAPVAGDTDTQYF.

The chain recombines TRBV18 with TRBJ1-2, with D possibly TRBD1 on 5 matching bases. The V gene lost 3 bases and the J gene lost 0 bases, with 14 bases spanning the gap. CDR3 size: 16 residues. Germline CDR1 and CDR2: KGHSH and LQKENI. CDR3 protein: CASSPAVDKANYGYTF. In nucleotides, the CDR3 is TGTGCCAGCTCACCGGCCGTGGACAAAGCTAACTATGGCTACACCTTC.

The chain has TRBV5-1 and TRBJ2-5; 9 nucleotides match TRBD2. The CDR3 spans 15 residues. The junction had 3 bases not matched to a gene; V was cut back by 0 bases and J by 3 bases. From germline, CDR1 is SGHRS and CDR2 YFSETQ. CDR3 sequence (DNA): TGCGCCAGCAGCTTGGGGGCTAGCGGGGAAGAGACCCAGTACTTC. Translated: CASSLGASGEETQYF.

This sequence joins TRBV5-4 and TRBJ1-1; the D gene is possibly TRBD1 (6 bases). The germline V gene encodes CDR1 SGHNT and CDR2 YYREEE (reference sequence). The CDR3 contains 14 residues. The V end lost 0 bases, the J end lost 14 bases, and 20 bases lay between the germline ends. The CDR3 region is CASSLGGDGTRSFF. CDR3 nucleotides: TGTGCCAGCAGCTTGGGGGGAGACGGGACAAGATCCTTCTTT. The full variable domain, rest sourced from reference TRBV5-4 and TRBJ1-1, is ETGVTQSPTHLIKTRGQQVTLRCSSQSGHNTVSWYQQALGQGPQFIFQYYREEENGRGNFPPRFSGLQFPNYSSELNVNALELDDSALYLCASSLGGDGTRSFFGQGTRLTVV.

The rearrangement joins TRBV9 to TRBJ2-1, with 8 bases aligning to TRBD2. Germline V CDR1 and CDR2: SGDLS, YYNGEE. With 6 bases clipped from V and 0 bases from J, the junction kept 5 bases outside the gene matches. This CDR3 comprises 15 residues. The CDR3 bases are TGTGCCAGCACGGGCGGGGGGAGCTCCTACAATGAGCAGTTCTTC. Translated, it gives CASTGGGSSYNEQFF.

The chain recombines TRBV5-6 with TRBJ1-1; a possible D gene is TRBD1 (6 bases). The V end was cut by 4 bases, the J end by 8 bases, with 9 bases between. Germline V gene sequence: CDR1 SGHDT, CDR2 YYEEEE. The CDR3 consists of 11 residues. The CDR3 DNA follows: TGTGCCAGCAGCAGCGACAGGGAAGCTTTCTTT. Protein product: CASSSDREAFF.

This chain connects TRBV11-2 to TRBJ1-1, with 9 bases aligning to TRBD1. V trimming: 1 base; J trimming: 1 base; junction bases outside the gene matches: 13. CDR1 SGHAT and CDR2 FQNNGV come from the germline V gene. The CDR3 contains 19 residues. The CDR3 loop is CASSLGASGQGVGNTEAFF. DNA for the CDR3: TGTGCCAGCAGCTTAGGGGCGTCGGGACAGGGTGTTGGGAACACTGAAGCTTTCTTT.

V usage is TRBV4-3 and J usage is TRBJ2-1, with 11 positions matching TRBD2. Trimming cost V 4 bases and J 3 bases; bases outside gene matches: 2. The CDR3 is 15 amino acids. CDR1 LGHNA and CDR2 YSLEER come from the germline V gene. CDR3 loop: CASSPLAGGYNEQFF. CDR3 coding DNA: TGCGCCAGCAGCCCGCTAGCGGGGGGCTACAATGAGCAGTTCTTC.

This chain uses TRBV4-3 with TRBJ2-3; 12 bases fit TRBD2. From germline, CDR1 is LGHNA and CDR2 YSLEER. The CDR3 has 16 residues. Losses at the gene ends were 0 bases for V and 4 bases for J; bases not matched to a gene: 2. DNA for the CDR3: TGCGCCAGCAGCCAAGATCTAGCGGGGGGGCCAGATACGCAGTATTTT. Amino acids: CASSQDLAGGPDTQYF.

The rearrangement links TRBV7-9 to TRBJ1-2; 7 bases align to TRBD1. V lost 5 bases, J lost 10 bases, and 10 bases stayed unmatched. In germline, CDR1 is SEHNR, CDR2 FQNEAQ (reference sequence). The CDR3 covers 13 residues. The CDR3: CASSGRTGSFYTF. The CDR3 DNA follows: TGTGCCAGCAGCGGGAGGACAGGAAGCTTCTACACCTTC.

J is TRBJ2-5 and V is TRBV6-1, with TRBD2 identical over 12 bases. The V and J ends lost 3 bases and 3 bases, in that order; junction bases with no gene match: 14. The CDR3 is 19 residues long. Germline V gene lookup returns CDR1 MNHNS and CDR2 SASEGT. The CDR3: CASSDDPPGLAGWKETQYF. The CDR3 DNA is TGTGCCAGCAGTGACGACCCGCCGGGACTAGCGGGTTGGAAAGAGACCCAGTACTTC.

The J gene is TRBJ2-7, the V gene TRBV5-6, with TRBD2 identical over 10 bases. J gave up 2 bases and V 0 bases, and 2 bases lay outside the gene matches. CDR1 SGHDT and CDR2 YYEEEE come from the germline V gene. The CDR3 runs to 15 residues. CDR3 in DNA: TGTGCCAGCAGCTTGGTAGCGGGGGGCCCCTACGAGCAGTACTTC. This sequence encodes CASSLVAGGPYEQYF.

The genes are TRBV19 and TRBJ1-2; no clear D. Germline values: CDR1 LNHDA, CDR2 SQIVND (reference sequence). CDR3 size: 15 residues. Deletions cut 6 bases from V and 6 bases from J, with 20 bases between. The CDR3 loop is CASSPRVGRRDGYTF. CDR3 DNA: TGTGCCAGTAGCCCCCGGGTGGGTCGACGAGATGGCTACACCTTC.

The DNA for the CDR3 is TGTGCCAGCAGCTTAGGGGTGGGGGAGGTGTACTCACCCCTCCACTTT. Amino acid sequence: CASSLGVGEVYSPLHF. The V gene is TRBV7-9, the J gene TRBJ1-6, with D perhaps TRBD1 (5 bases). CDR1 and CDR2 (germline): SEHNR, FQNEAQ (reference sequence). This CDR3 is built from 16 residues. V was trimmed by 1 base and J by 10 bases, leaving 17 bases between them.